Listed below are T cell receptor beta chains from one sample, sequenced in a study of blood T cell repertoires in COVID-19. Assay used: immunoSEQ multiplex PCR; TCRdb lists only in-frame clones, some missing. The data show approximately 250,000 clones, about 91% seen once. Sequencing used PBMCs or T cells enriched from blood (not recorded which). The receptors here all came from a man in his forties or fifties who had been exposed to COVID-19. Each CDR3 is given with its conserved first and last residue. The D gene is left open where the match is weak. Rows give clone size only sometimes, using once, few, many, or a class for an expanded clone.

size	D	V	J	DNA	CDR3
.	.	TRBV19	TRBJ1-1	TGTGCCAGTAATGGGGCCAGGGGAGCCGCTGAAGCTTTCTTT	CASNGARGAAEAFF
.	TRBD1	TRBV9	TRBJ1-3	TGTGCCAGCAGCGTAGAGGGGGCGTTGGGCAGTCCTGGAAACACCATATATTTT	CASSVEGALGSPGNTIYF
.	.	TRBV27	TRBJ2-4	TGTGCCAGCAGTTCCGCGGAGTTGTCCAAAAACATTCAGTACTTC	CASSSAELSKNIQYF
.	.	TRBV30	TRBJ1-5	TGTGCCTGGAGTGGGGACACCTATAGCAATCAGCCCCAGCATTTT	CAWSGDTYSNQPQHF
.	TRBD1	TRBV7-2	TRBJ1-5	TGTGCCAGCAGCTGGACAGGAGATAGCAATCAGCCCCAGCATTTT	CASSWTGDSNQPQHF
.	.	TRBV7-9	TRBJ1-2	TGTGCCAGCAGCATCCAGTTTCGGACATGGGATGGCTACACCTTC	CASSIQFRTWDGYTF
.	TRBD1	TRBV2	TRBJ1-6	TGTGCCAGCAGTGTAACACAGGGGCCCTATAATTCACCCCTCCACTTT	CASSVTQGPYNSPLHF
many	TRBD2	TRBV30	TRBJ2-2	TGTGCCTGGAGTCCAGCGGGAAGGGACACCGGGGAGCTGTTTTTT	CAWSPAGRDTGELFF
.	.	TRBV6-5	TRBJ1-4	TGTGCCAGCAGTCCCTCGCGTTCTAATGAAAAACTGTTTTTT	CASSPSRSNEKLFF
once	TRBD1	TRBV7-9	TRBJ1-2	TGTGCCAGCAGCTTAGTGGGGCAGGACAGGGGAGATGGCTACACCTTC	CASSLVGQDRGDGYTF
.	TRBD1	TRBV12-5	TRBJ1-2	TGTGCTAGTGGTCAAACAACCGGGACAGCTAACTATGGCTACACCTTC	CASGQTTGTANYGYTF
once	.	TRBV5-1	TRBJ1-1	TGCGCCAGCAGCTTGGGAGTGAACACTGAAGCTTTCTTT	CASSLGVNTEAFF
.	TRBD1	TRBV29-1	TRBJ1-1	TGCAGCCCCTCTCAGGGACAGGGCGAAATGAACACTGAAGCTTTCTTT	CSPSQGQGEMNTEAFF
.	.	TRBV20-1	TRBJ1-2	TGCAGTGCCTATCAGGACTATGGCTACACCTTC	CSAYQDYGYTF
once	.	TRBV27	TRBJ1-4	TGTGCCAGCAGTTTGGCAGGGCCCCCCGCTAATGAAAAACTGTTTTTT	CASSLAGPPANEKLFF
.	.	TRBV18	TRBJ2-7	TGTGCCAGCTCACCACAACGCGGGACCTACGAGCAGTACTTC	CASSPQRGTYEQYF
.	TRBD2	TRBV19	TRBJ2-1	TGTGCCAGTAGTATACGGCGGGAGGGCCACAATGAGCAGTTCTTC	CASSIRREGHNEQFF
.	.	TRBV19	TRBJ1-1	TGTGCCAGTAGTGTCGTCACAGGAATCAACACTGAAGCTTTCTTT	CASSVVTGINTEAFF
.	.	TRBV12-5	TRBJ1-1	TGTGCTAGTGGTTTTTATCCGAGGGAGTACGGTTACACTGAAGCTTTCTTT	CASGFYPREYGYTEAFF
.	TRBD1	TRBV27	TRBJ1-2	TGTGCCAGCAGTTACAGGGGGGGCCCTAACTATGGCTACACCTTC	CASSYRGGPNYGYTF
.	TRBD2	TRBV5-1	TRBJ2-5	TGCGCCAGCAGCCCAAGCAGTGTGGGCGGGGGAAATGGGGAGACCCAGTACTTC	CASSPSSVGGGNGETQYF
.	.	TRBV7-3	TRBJ2-2	TGTGCCAGCAGCTTTCAAGGGGGCACCGGGGAGCTGTTTTTT	CASSFQGGTGELFF
.	.	TRBV5-4	TRBJ2-3	TGTGCCAGCAGCTTGGATAGCCCAGATACGCAGTATTTT	CASSLDSPDTQYF
.	.	TRBV27	TRBJ2-5	TGTGCCAGCAGCCCCGAACAGAGACCAAGCGAGACCCAGTACTTC	CASSPEQRPSETQYF
.	.	TRBV24-1	TRBJ1-2	TGTGCCACCGAAGATGGGACATCCGCGGTGGGCTACACCTTC	CATEDGTSAVGYTF
.	TRBD2	TRBV28	TRBJ2-1	TGTGCCAGCAGTTTTTCGGCTAGCGGGAGGCCGAATCGACGAGTTGAGCAGTTCTTC	CASSFSASGRPNRRVEQFF
.	.	TRBV14	TRBJ2-7	TGTGCCAGCAGCCAAGATCACAGATCGTACGAGCAGTACTTC	CASSQDHRSYEQYF
.	.	TRBV5-1	TRBJ2-7	TGCGCCAGCAGCTTGGGACGGACTCGGGACGAGCAGTACTTC	CASSLGRTRDEQYF
.	.	TRBV10-2	TRBJ1-1	TGCGCCAGCAGCACTACGGCAGTTCGAGCCCCTGAAGCTTTCTTT	CASSTTAVRAPEAFF
once	TRBD1	TRBV25-1	TRBJ1-1	TGTGCCAGCCGGGACAGATGGGGGACTGAAGCTTTCTTT	CASRDRWGTEAFF
.	TRBD1	TRBV2	TRBJ2-1	TGTGCCAGCAGTGCGACAGGGGGGTACAATGAGCAGTTCTTC	CASSATGGYNEQFF
.	TRBD2	TRBV7-9	TRBJ2-1	TGTGCCAGCCCTCCTCCCAGCGGGAGGCGTACAAATGAGCAGTTCTTC	CASPPPSGRRTNEQFF
once	.	TRBV19	TRBJ1-4	TGTGCCAGTAGTTTGGTCCGGGGTGTGTCTAATGAAAAACTGTTTTTT	CASSLVRGVSNEKLFF
once	TRBD1	TRBV5-1	TRBJ1-1	TGCGCCAGCAGCTTCCGACAGGGGAACACTGAAGCTTTCTTT	CASSFRQGNTEAFF
once	.	TRBV28	TRBJ2-7	TGTGCCAGCAGTACTCAAAGCAGGACTCCATTTGTCTACGAGCAGTACTTC	CASSTQSRTPFVYEQYF
.	TRBD2	TRBV6-5	TRBJ2-7	TGTGCCACCAGGACTAGCTATACCTACGAGCAGTACTTC	CATRTSYTYEQYF
few	TRBD2	TRBV29-1	TRBJ2-1	TGCAGCGAACAGACTAGCGGGAGGATAAATGAGCAGTTCTTC	CSEQTSGRINEQFF
few	.	TRBV9	TRBJ2-2	TGTGCCAGCAGCGTCGAGACCGGGGAGCTGTTTTTT	CASSVETGELFF
.	.	TRBV7-9	TRBJ1-1	TGTGCCAGCAGCACTTTAGCGAACACTGAAGCTTTCTTT	CASSTLANTEAFF
.	.	TRBV19	TRBJ1-1	TGTGCCAGCACCCCTTTCGGCAGGGCAGACATGAACACTGAAGCTTTCTTT	CASTPFGRADMNTEAFF
.	TRBD1	TRBV7-3	TRBJ1-1	TGTGCCAGCAGCTTCCTACAGGGGGCGGACACTGAAGCTTTCTTT	CASSFLQGADTEAFF
.	.	TRBV9	TRBJ2-1	TGTGCCAGCAGCCTTAGCGCCGCAGGGGTGTATGAGCAGTTCTTC	CASSLSAAGVYEQFF
.	TRBD2	TRBV28	TRBJ2-3	TGTGCCAGCAGCGGGGGGGCGGATACGCAGTATTTT	CASSGGADTQYF
.	.	TRBV27	TRBJ2-7	TGTGCCAGCAGTGGGCCAGGGTTCCACGAGCAGTACTTC	CASSGPGFHEQYF
few	TRBD2	TRBV27	TRBJ2-3	TGTGCCAGCAGGCTACTAGCGGGACTTCCAGATACGCAGTATTTT	CASRLLAGLPDTQYF
.	TRBD1	TRBV2	TRBJ2-5	TGTGCCAGCAGTCTCCGGGACAGGGTACAAGAGACCCAGTACTTC	CASSLRDRVQETQYF
.	.	TRBV28	TRBJ1-2	TGTGCCAGCAGTCGAGTAAGCGGCTACACCTTC	CASSRVSGYTF
.	.	TRBV30	TRBJ1-1	TGTGCCTGGAGTGCAAGTAGGGTAACAGGGATGAACACTGAAGCTTTCTTT	CAWSASRVTGMNTEAFF
.	TRBD2	TRBV7-2	TRBJ2-7	TGTGCCAGCAGCGACCGTAGCGGGAGTATCTACGAGCAGTACTTC	CASSDRSGSIYEQYF
.	.	TRBV21-1	TRBJ1-2	TGTGCCAGCAGCAAAGAGGGGCAGGGGTCTAACTATGGCTACACCTTC	CASSKEGQGSNYGYTF
.	.	TRBV7-9	TRBJ2-1	TGTGCCGGGACGTCGAGCTTGCTGGACAATGAGCAGTTCTTC	CAGTSSLLDNEQFF
.	TRBD1	TRBV27	TRBJ1-2	TGTGCCAGCAGTTCCTCTCCTTACAGGGGGTTCTATGGCTACACCTTC	CASSSSPYRGFYGYTF
.	TRBD2	TRBV6-1	TRBJ2-3	TGTGCCAGCAGTGGTTCTAGCGGGGGTAGCACAGATACGCAGTATTTT	CASSGSSGGSTDTQYF
once	TRBD2	TRBV30	TRBJ2-3	TGTGCCTGGAGGGGGGTGAGCGGGAGGAGAGATACGCAGTATTTT	CAWRGVSGRRDTQYF